The 10 T cell receptor beta chains listed next were all sequenced from one sample in a study of tumor-infiltrating lymphocytes in primary liver carcinoma. The source of the blood RNA was unsorted whole blood, and germline DNA was extracted as well. Reverse transcription of about 500 ng total RNA with a constant-region primer produced TCR beta cDNA. Three nested multiplex PCR rounds, a slightly modified ARM-PCR method, built the TCR beta libraries. TRBV1-TRBV30 forward primers paired with a C-beta reverse primer were used in the first two PCR rounds, which ran approximately 11 cycles each. From the multiplex PCR reads, TCRdb called clonotypes with MiXCR, one entry per CDR3 protein. The sample records 320,000 or so distinct CDR3 sequences, roughly 60% being singletons. Source material: peripheral blood. The origin of the receptors is a middle-aged man with primary liver carcinoma and hepatitis B virus infection.

The chain joins TRBV28 to TRBJ2-4; 7 nucleotides align to TRBD1. Per the germline V gene, CDR1 is MDHEN and CDR2 is SYDVKM. This CDR3 contains 14 residues. With 7 bases clipped from V and 3 bases from J, the junction kept 6 bases outside the gene matches. The CDR3 DNA is TGTGCCAGCAAGGTACAGGGGAGCAAAAACATTCAGTACTTC. Its translation: CASKVQGSKNIQYF.

With regard to this clonotype: An end of the junction does not agree with germline; a read error may underlie this. The V call is TRBV11-1, the J call TRBJ2-6, with D possibly TRBD1 on 5 matching bases. From germline, CDR1 is SGHAT and CDR2 FQDESV (reference sequence). This CDR3 contains 16 residues. The DNA for the CDR3 is TGTGCCAGCAGCTTAGATAAAGGGGCTGGGGCCAATGTCCTGACTTTC. Protein sequence: CASSLDKGAGANVLTF.

This clonotype was counted many times. This sequence joins TRBV12-3 or TRBV12-4 and TRBJ2-5, with TRBD2 matching 11 bases. The CDR3 contains 17 residues. J was trimmed by 3 bases and V by 6 bases; bases with no gene match: 12. CDR3 sequence: CASSQSRPGLAEETQYF. The CDR3 DNA is TGTGCCAGCAGCCAATCCCGACCGGGACTAGCGGAAGAGACCCAGTACTTC.

This clonotype came up once. A much larger clone is a single base away; this may be a read error. Since no conserved phenylalanine or tryptophan closes the CDR3, a read error is the likely cause. The gene calls are TRBV10-3 and TRBJ1-1; no clear D. This CDR3 is built from 12 residues. The V gene's germline CDR1 is ENHRY and CDR2 SYGVKD. V was shortened by 5 bases and J by 2 bases, with 6 bases between the two germline ends. For the CDR3, the DNA is TGTGCCATCAGTCTACAAAACACTGAAGCTTTCTCT. Amino acid sequence: CAISLQNTEAFS.

This clonotype was picked up many times. This sequence joins TRBV6-6 and TRBJ1-2; 9 bases map to TRBD1. Germline-derived CDR1 and CDR2 are MNHNY and SVGAGI (reference sequence). Trimming cost V 5 bases and J 6 bases; bases outside gene matches: 4. This CDR3 contains 13 residues. Here the CDR3 reads CASSPGTGNGYTF. DNA of the CDR3: TGTGCCAGCAGTCCCGGGACAGGGAATGGCTACACCTTC.

This clonotype is a singleton in its sample. A much larger clonotype is one base distant, so this may be a read error. The chain couples TRBV6-1 to TRBJ1-5; D gene uncertain. In germline, CDR1 is MNHNS, CDR2 SASEGT. There are 12 residues in the CDR3. The CDR3 loop reads CASRADVQLQHF. CDR3 coding DNA: TGTGCCAGCAGAGCGGATGTTCAGCTCCAGCATTTT.

Worth noting for this clonotype: With a much larger clone just one base away, this may be a read error. The V gene is TRBV6-1, the J gene TRBJ2-2, with a tentative D call TRBD1 (7 bases). This CDR3 has 17 amino acids. From germline, CDR1 is MNHNS and CDR2 SASEGT. CDR3 sequence reads: CASSEASGDSSRGEQFF. CDR3 in DNA: TGTGCCAGCAGTGAAGCATCAGGGGACAGCTCACGCGGGGAGCAGTTTTTT.

This clonotype appeared once. One junction end disagrees with the germline gene, perhaps due to a read error. The chain couples TRBV11-2 to TRBJ2-2; TRBD2 is a possible D gene (5 bases). Germline V gives CDR1 SGHAT, CDR2 FQNNGV. The CDR3 loop spans 15 amino acids. CDR3 sequence: CASSLGRCATGELSF. The CDR3 DNA reads as TGTGCCAGCAGCTTAGGTCGGTGCGCGACCGGGGAGCTGTCTTTT.

This clonotype was found many times. The gene calls are TRBV11-2 and TRBJ2-1; TRBD2 is a possible D gene (5 bases). The germline V gene encodes CDR1 SGHAT and CDR2 FQNNGV. Between the trimmed V and J ends, which lost 7 bases and 0 bases, there was a span of 16 bases. The CDR3 is 16 residues long. In nucleotides, the CDR3 is TGTGCCAGCACTTTTTCTAGCCAGAGCTCCTACAATGAGCAGTTCTTC. Encoded protein: CASTFSSQSSYNEQFF.

A note on this clonotype: It may be a read error: a sequence one base away is much more abundant. J is TRBJ2-7 and V is TRBV12-3 or TRBV12-4; 7 nucleotides match TRBD1. Trimming removed 7 bases from V and 6 bases from J; junction bases left unmatched: 12. The CDR3 covers 14 residues. CDR3 region: CASKRDSSLFEQYF. In nucleotides, the CDR3 is TGTGCCAGCAAGAGGGACAGCAGCCTCTTCGAGCAGTACTTC.